Presented here are 7 T cell receptor beta chains from one specimen sequenced in a study of cytomegalovirus exposure and HLA in healthy donors. 13 Jbeta primers and 60 Vbeta primers were used for the PCR. TCRdb keeps only in-frame clones here, not all; method: immunoSEQ multiplex PCR. The sample has under 250,000 clones, approximately 85% seen once. The sample consisted of PBMCs. These receptors were collected from a woman between 45 and 60 years old in good health and CMV-seronegative.

The V gene is TRBV5-1, the J gene TRBJ2-3, with 7 bases fitting TRBD1. Losses at the gene ends were 2 bases for V and 1 base for J; bases not matched to a gene: 7. Germline V lookup: CDR1 SGHRS, CDR2 YFSETQ. The CDR3 runs to 16 residues. CDR3 sequence reads: CASSLGLGQGTDTQYF. DNA of the CDR3: TGCGCCAGCAGCTTAGGATTAGGACAGGGCACAGATACGCAGTATTTT.

About this clone itself: Other DNA sequences in the sample encode the same CDR3. V and J are TRBV5-5 and TRBJ2-7; 7 positions agree with TRBD2. This CDR3 spans 15 amino acids. Trimming removed 0 bases from V and 1 base from J; junction bases left unmatched: 4. CDR1 and CDR2 from the germline V gene are SGHKS and YYEKEE (reference sequence). The CDR3 sequence is CASSLGLAVSYEQYF. The CDR3, as DNA: TGTGCCAGCAGCTTGGGGCTAGCGGTATCCTACGAGCAGTACTTC.

The V and J genes are TRBV27 and TRBJ1-2; D remains ambiguous. The CDR3 totals 12 residues. Germline V gives CDR1 MNHEY, CDR2 SMNVEV (reference sequence). Trimming removed 6 bases from V and 7 bases from J, with 12 bases in between. The CDR3 loop reads CASSPDLGGYTF. CDR3 DNA sequence: TGTGCCAGCAGCCCCGACTTAGGTGGCTACACCTTC.

The J gene is TRBJ1-6, the V gene TRBV28; D is ambiguous. The CDR3 has 17 residues. Trimming removed 0 bases from V and 5 bases from J, with 14 bases in between. Germline lookup yields CDR1 MDHEN and CDR2 SYDVKM. The CDR3 loop is CASSLWAAGDHNSPLHF. The CDR3 DNA is TGTGCCAGCAGTTTATGGGCAGCAGGTGATCATAATTCACCCCTCCACTTT.

The V gene is TRBV28, the J gene TRBJ2-7; D ambiguous. Trimming took off 6 bases at V and 2 bases at J, with 17 bases between the two ends. The CDR3 is 15 amino acids. Germline lookup yields CDR1 MDHEN and CDR2 SYDVKM. This CDR3 reads CASSLGRFPTYEQYF. The DNA of the CDR3 is TGTGCCAGCAGCTTAGGGCGCTTTCCTACCTACGAGCAGTACTTC.

The chain uses TRBV11-3 and TRBJ2-7; a weak D match, TRBD2 (6 bases). The V gene's germline CDR1 is SGHNT and CDR2 YENEEA. The length of the CDR3 is 14 residues. Trimming stripped 5 bases from V and 3 bases from J, with 14 bases between. CDR3 loop: CASSPGGVNYEQYF. The CDR3 nucleotides are TGTGCCAGCAGCCCCGGAGGGGTAAACTACGAGCAGTACTTC.

The chain employs TRBV29-1 and TRBJ2-4, with a weak D call TRBD1 (5 bases). Germline CDR1 is SQVTM and CDR2 is ANQGSEA. The CDR3 loop spans 13 amino acids. V was cut by 4 bases and J by 7 bases, with 14 bases left in between. CDR3 protein: CSVGETDQNIQYF. CDR3 DNA sequence: TGCAGCGTTGGCGAGACAGATCAGAACATTCAGTACTTC.